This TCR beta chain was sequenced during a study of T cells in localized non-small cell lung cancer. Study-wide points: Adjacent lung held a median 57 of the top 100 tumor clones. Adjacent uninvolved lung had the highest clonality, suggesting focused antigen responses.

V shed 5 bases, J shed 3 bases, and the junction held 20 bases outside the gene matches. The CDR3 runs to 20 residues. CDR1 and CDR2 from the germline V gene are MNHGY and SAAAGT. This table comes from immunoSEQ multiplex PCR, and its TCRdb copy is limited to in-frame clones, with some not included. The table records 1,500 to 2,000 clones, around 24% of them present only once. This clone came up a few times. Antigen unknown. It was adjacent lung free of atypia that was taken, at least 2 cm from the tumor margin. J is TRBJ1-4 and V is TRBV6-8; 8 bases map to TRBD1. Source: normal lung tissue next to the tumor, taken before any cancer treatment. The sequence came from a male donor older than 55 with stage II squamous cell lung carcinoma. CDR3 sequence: CASSPGTGGSTLMANEKLFF. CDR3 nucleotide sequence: TGTGCCAGCAGTCCCGGGACAGGAGGGTCCACTCTGATGGCTAATGAAAAACTGTTTTTT.